Each of the 29 T cell receptor beta chains below was sequenced from the same sample in a study of T cell clonality in common variable immunodeficiency. Assay used: immunoSEQ multiplex PCR; TCRdb lists only in-frame clones, some missing. This sample has about 35,000 clones, each found more than once. Whole-study findings and limits: In common variable immunodeficiency, TCR beta chains reportedly carried fewer deletions and N-nucleotide insertions.

Their target antigens are unknown. The specimen was peripheral blood mononuclear cells. The source of these receptors is a human donor with common variable immunodeficiency.

As for this clone: The read ends 3 residues before the CDR3 terminus; that terminus is restored from the germline J gene. The chain uses TRBV19 and TRBJ2-1, with 13 bases fitting TRBD2. CDR1 is LNHDA, CDR2 SQIVND, per germline (reference sequence). The CDR3 is made up of 17 amino acids. With V trimmed by 9 bases and J by 7 bases, 15 bases remained unmatched. CDR3 DNA, as far as it was read: TGTGCCAGCCAGTGGACTAGCGGGAGTGCGTTGAAAAATGAG. As protein: CASQWTSGSALKNE. The whole CDR3 is CASQWTSGSALKNEQFF.

This clone showed up many times. The read halts 3 residues ahead of the CDR3 end, with the missing end drawn from the germline J gene. The rearrangement joins TRBV7-3 to TRBJ2-2; 8 positions agree with TRBD1. V dropped 6 bases and J dropped 5; count of bases not matched to a gene: 8. The CDR3 covers 15 residues. Germline V CDR1 and CDR2: SGHTA, FQGTGA. This chain's CDR3 is CASRGQGGATGELFF. Incomplete CDR3 DNA: TGTGCCAGCAGAGGACAGGGTGGGGCGACCGGGGAG.

This clone came up a few times. From the germline J gene comes the end of the CDR3, since the read stops 3 residues before it. The chain has TRBV6-2 or TRBV6-3 and TRBJ2-1; the match to TRBD2 covers 7 bases. Trimming removed 5 bases from V and 5 bases from J; junction bases left unmatched: 12. CDR3 length equals 16 residues. The V gene's germline CDR1 is MNHEY and CDR2 SVGEGT. Incomplete CDR3 DNA: TGTGCCAGCAGTCTACACGGGGAGGGTGTCGACAATGAG. Its translation is CASSLHGEGVDNE. The whole CDR3 reads CASSLHGEGVDNEQFF.

This clone was observed a handful of times. The CDR3 goes on 3 residues after the read ends, and that part is filled in from the germline J gene. The genes are TRBV18 and TRBJ1-6, with TRBD1 matching 7 bases. Germline loops: CDR1 KGHSH, CDR2 LQKENI. This CDR3 is 19 amino acids long. V was clipped by 2 bases and J by 7 bases; unmatched bases: 17. CDR3 bases read: TGTGCCAGCTCACCATTTTTGCGCGTCTTGGAGGGACAGAATTCACCC. It is translated as CASSPFLRVLEGQNSP. The whole CDR3 sequence reads CASSPFLRVLEGQNSPLHF.

The CDR3 protein is CASSQMPGQGRLRDSPLHF. The covered CDR3 bases are TGTGCCAGCAGCCAGATGCCGGGACAGGGACGCCTAAGGGATTCACCC. This chain uses TRBV16 with TRBJ1-6; 9 bases line up with TRBD1. The read halts 3 residues ahead of the CDR3 end, with the missing end drawn from the germline J gene. V dropped 3 bases and J dropped 8; count of bases not matched to a gene: 17. The CDR3 runs to 19 residues. CDR1 is KGHSY and CDR2 is FQNENV in the germline V gene.

This clone is categorized as medium-sized. The observed sequence ends 3 residues before the CDR3 terminus, with the missing tail filled in from the germline J gene. The V call is TRBV27, the J call TRBJ1-3; no firm D call. In germline, CDR1 is MNHEY, CDR2 SMNVEV (reference sequence). CDR3 size: 15 residues. V dropped 0 bases and J dropped 2 bases, with 8 bases sitting between them. This chain's CDR3 is CASSLSAHAGNTIYF. The sequenced part of the CDR3 DNA is TGTGCCAGCAGTTTATCGGCCCACGCTGGAAACACC.

As regards this clone: The CDR3 end is not reached by the read, which stops 3 residues before it; the germline J gene fills it in. This chain uses TRBV19 with TRBJ2-5; D is perhaps TRBD2 (7 bases). V shed 6 bases and J shed 4 bases, with 21 bases lying between them. CDR1 and CDR2 (germline): LNHDA, SQIVND (reference sequence). CDR3 length: 16 residues. The CDR3 DNA, read in part, is TGTGCCAGTAGCCTTAGAAGGGGGGGTGGTGGAGAGACC. This codes for CASSLRRGGGGET. The full CDR3 protein reads CASSLRRGGGGETQYF.

In its sample, this clone was seen many times. The CDR3 loop is CASSFPNMNTEAFF. The part of the CDR3 DNA that was read is TGTGCCAGCAGCTTCCCAAACATGAACACTGAA. The gene calls are TRBV5-6 and TRBJ1-1; D call uncertain. From the germline J gene comes the end of the CDR3, since the read stops 3 residues before it. The ends were cut back, 2 bases at V and 0 bases at J, with 8 bases in the middle. Per germline, CDR1 SGHDT and CDR2 YYEEEE. The CDR3 runs to 14 residues. Variable domain in full (rest from reference TRBV5-6 and TRBJ1-1): DAGVTQSPTHLIKTRGQQVTLRCSPKSGHDTVSWYQQALGQGPQFIFQYYEEEERQRGNFPDRFSGHQFPNYSSELNVNALLLGDSALYLCASSFPNMNTEAFFGQGTRLTVV.

This clone was counted ten times or more. The CDR3 extends 3 residues past the end of the read, so its final part is completed from the germline J gene. This chain joins TRBV27 and TRBJ2-7; tentatively, D is TRBD2 (6 bases). Between the trimmed V and J ends, which lost 5 bases and 4 bases, there was a span of 12 bases. The CDR3 covers 13 residues. Germline V gene sequence: CDR1 MNHEY, CDR2 SMNVEV (reference sequence). CDR3 DNA, as far as it was read: TGTGCCAGCAGTCCGGGACTCAGGTACGAG. This encodes CASSPGLRYE. The full CDR3 protein reads CASSPGLRYEQYF.

By sample share, this clone is medium-sized. The missing CDR3 end, 3 residues past where the read stops, is filled in from the germline J gene. The same CDR3 arises from other DNA sequences in this sample as well. This rearrangement joins TRBV20-1 to TRBJ1-1; tentative D call: TRBD1 (5 bases). CDR1 DFQATT and CDR2 SNEGSKA come from the germline V gene (reference sequence). Trimming cost V 0 bases and J 0 bases, with 8 bases left between them. The CDR3 spans 14 residues. CDR3 protein: CSAREGVMNTEAFF. The sequenced CDR3 bases are TGCAGTGCTAGAGAAGGGGTTATGAACACTGAA.

Remarks on this clone: Read sequence stops 3 residues before the CDR3 end, and the germline J gene provides the missing end. The chain joins TRBV19 to TRBJ1-1; maybe TRBD1 (5 bases). This CDR3 region has 14 residues. V lost 1 base, J lost 4 bases, and 10 bases lay in between. Germline CDR1 reads LNHDA; CDR2 reads SQIVND (reference sequence). The CDR3 sequence: CASSIGAGPTEAFF. The part of the CDR3 DNA that was read is TGTGCCAGTAGTATAGGAGCAGGGCCCACTGAA.

This clone was recorded a few times. The read is 3 residues too short to cover the CDR3 end, so that end is filled in from the germline J gene. The chain links TRBV19 to TRBJ1-5; no clear D. CDR1 is LNHDA and CDR2 is SQIVND in the germline V gene (reference sequence). The V end lost 8 bases, the J end lost 0 bases, and 14 bases lay between the germline ends. The CDR3 sequence is 15 residues long. CDR3 sequence reads: CASLGTDYSNQPQHF. The covered CDR3 bases are TGTGCCAGTCTCGGTACGGACTATAGCAATCAGCCC.

By proportion, this clone is medium-sized (0.01 to 0.1%). The read is 3 residues too short to cover the CDR3 end, so that end is filled in from the germline J gene. The chain employs TRBV5-6 and TRBJ1-2, with 8 bases matching TRBD1. CDR1 and CDR2 from the germline V gene are SGHDT and YYEEEE. The CDR3 sequence is 14 residues long. The CDR3 protein is CASSSFLTGENYTF. CDR3 bases read: TGTGCCAGCAGCTCATTCCTGACAGGGGAAAAC.

In the case of this clone: The read terminates 3 residues ahead of where the CDR3 ends, so the germline J gene completes it. The chain joins TRBV6-2 or TRBV6-3 to TRBJ2-4; D is perhaps TRBD1 (6 bases). CDR3 length equals 14 residues. Between the trimmed V and J ends, which lost 8 bases and 0 bases, there was a span of 11 bases. Germline lookup yields CDR1 MNHEY and CDR2 SVGEGT. CDR3 sequence: CASLDRIAKNIQYF. Partial CDR3 DNA: TGTGCCAGCCTAGACAGGATAGCCAAAAACATT.

Comments on this clone: The CDR3 extends 3 residues past the end of the read, so its final part is completed from the germline J gene. The chain is built from TRBV19 and TRBJ2-6, with TRBD1 matching over 7 bases. The CDR3 contains 18 residues. V was pared by 1 base and J by 0 bases, with 6 bases of the junction left unmatched. Germline lookup yields CDR1 LNHDA and CDR2 SQIVND (reference sequence). CDR3 residues: CASSIGPGGVSGANVLTF. The sequenced part of the CDR3 DNA is TGTGCCAGTAGTATAGGGCCAGGGGGTGTCTCTGGGGCCAACGTC.

Regarding this clone: With the read ending 3 residues before the CDR3 end, the germline J gene is used to fill in that end. The chain carries TRBV19 and TRBJ1-1; 9 bases line up with TRBD1. V dropped 2 bases and J dropped 0; count of bases not matched to a gene: 7. This CDR3 contains 17 residues. From germline, CDR1 is LNHDA and CDR2 SQIVND (reference sequence). The sequenced CDR3 bases are TGTGCCAGTAGTATATGGGAGGGACAGGGCTTGAACACTGAA. Residues: CASSIWEGQGLNTE. The whole CDR3 protein is CASSIWEGQGLNTEAFF.

Notes on this clone: The read comes to an end 3 residues before the CDR3 does, leaving the germline J gene to fill in the end. V gene TRBV5-1 combines with J gene TRBJ2-3, with 9 positions matching TRBD2. The CDR3 covers 16 residues. CDR1 is SGHRS and CDR2 is YFSETQ in the germline V gene. V trimming: 1 base; J trimming: 6 bases; junction bases outside the gene matches: 9. The CDR3 bases that were read are TGCGCCAGCAGCTTGACGGGCGGGAGGGCCCGGGATACG. Its translation is CASSLTGGRARDT. The CDR3 in full is CASSLTGGRARDTQYF.

Note on this clone: The read ends 3 residues shy of where the CDR3 ends; the end is completed using the germline J gene. V gene TRBV30 combines with J gene TRBJ2-2, with D possibly TRBD1 on 5 matching bases. CDR1 GTSNPN and CDR2 SVGIG come from the germline V gene (reference sequence). With 2 bases removed from V and 3 bases from J, the gap between germline ends came to 16 bases. The CDR3 consists of 16 residues. The CDR3 reads CAWSPGWGKDTGELFF. CDR3 DNA (partial): TGTGCCTGGAGTCCCGGCTGGGGCAAAGACACCGGGGAG.

This clone appeared a few times. The CDR3 is cut off 3 residues early in the read; its end comes from the germline J gene. This rearrangement joins TRBV19 to TRBJ2-2; 8 nucleotides align to TRBD1. The CDR3 runs 14 residues. Germline loops: CDR1 LNHDA, CDR2 SQIVND (reference sequence). Germline trimming cut 5 bases from V and 5 bases from J; bases unmatched to any gene: 4. CDR3 bases read: TGTGCCAGTAGTCCCCAGGGGGCGACCGGGGAG. This sequence encodes CASSPQGATGE. The complete CDR3 protein is CASSPQGATGELFF.

This clone was counted between two and nine times. The read ends 3 residues before the CDR3 terminus; that terminus is restored from the germline J gene. The V gene is TRBV19, the J gene TRBJ2-7; D is perhaps TRBD1 (6 bases). Trimming cost V 1 base and J 5 bases, with 9 bases left between them. The CDR3 consists of 13 residues. The germline V gene has CDR1 LNHDA and CDR2 SQIVND (reference sequence). CDR3 DNA, as far as it was read: TGTGCCAGTAGTATAGGTGGGACAAACGAG. This translates into CASSIGGTNE. Given in full, the CDR3 is CASSIGGTNEQYF.

This clone was counted between two and nine times. The CDR3 protein is CASSTTGETEAFF. The covered CDR3 bases are TGTGCCAGCAGTACTACAGGGGAAACTGAA. This chain connects TRBV2 to TRBJ1-1; TRBD1 agrees at 7 bases. The CDR3 end falls 3 residues outside the read, so it is completed with the germline J gene. Trimming took 5 bases from V and 5 from J; bases not matched to a gene: 5. Per germline, CDR1 SNHLY and CDR2 FYNNEI. The CDR3 spans 13 residues.

Points on this clone: From the germline J gene comes the end of the CDR3, since the read stops 3 residues before it. The V gene is TRBV6-1, the J gene TRBJ2-7, with 12 bases aligning to TRBD2. This CDR3 has 16 amino acids. With V trimmed by 1 base and J by 3 bases, 4 bases remained unmatched. Germline V gives CDR1 MNHNS, CDR2 SASEGT. CDR3 sequence reads: CASSEETTSGSYEQYF. The sequenced part of the CDR3 DNA is TGTGCCAGCAGTGAAGAAACGACTAGCGGGAGCTACGAG.

This clone was seen a handful of times. The CDR3 end is not reached by the read, which stops 3 residues before it; the germline J gene fills it in. The rearrangement joins TRBV19 to TRBJ1-1; D uncertain. This CDR3 has 13 amino acids. The V end lost 7 bases, the J end lost 3 bases, and 12 bases lay between the germline ends. Germline lookup yields CDR1 LNHDA and CDR2 SQIVND (reference sequence). CDR3: CASMKAEYTEAFF. Partial CDR3 DNA: TGTGCCAGTATGAAAGCGGAGTACACTGAA.

This clone was counted ten times or more. The CDR3 goes on 3 residues after the read ends, and that part is filled in from the germline J gene. The rearrangement links TRBV14 to TRBJ1-5; tentative D call: TRBD1 (5 bases). The CDR3 extends over 13 amino acids. Germline V gives CDR1 SGHDN, CDR2 FVKESK. V was pared by 5 bases and J by 3 bases, with 8 bases between. CDR3 in amino acids: CASSRGDNQPQHF. Incomplete CDR3 DNA: TGTGCCAGCAGCAGAGGGGACAATCAGCCC.

This clone was seen a few times. The CDR3 end lies 3 residues beyond the end of the read and is filled in from the germline J gene. V and J are TRBV19 and TRBJ2-3; 10 nucleotides align to TRBD2. The CDR3 is 15 amino acids. Unmatched junction bases numbered 15, after V lost 10 bases and J lost 8 bases. CDR1 LNHDA and CDR2 SQIVND come from the germline V gene (reference sequence). The CDR3 DNA, read in part, is TGTGCCACTGCCAGCAGCGGGAGGGCCCAAGGTACG. Protein product: CATASSGRAQGT. The CDR3 in its entirety is CATASSGRAQGTQYF.

This clone has only a few counts. The read gets to within 3 residues of the CDR3 end, and the germline J gene fills in the rest. V gene TRBV18 combines with J gene TRBJ1-6, with TRBD1 identical over 8 bases. The germline V gene has CDR1 KGHSH and CDR2 LQKENI. With V trimmed by 3 bases and J by 6 bases, 13 bases remained unmatched. The CDR3 is 18 amino acids. The CDR3 here is CASSPRQGALRGNSPLHF. The CDR3 bases that were read are TGTGCCAGCTCACCTCGGCAGGGGGCCCTGCGGGGTAATTCACCC.

This clone has a count of ten or more. The read gets to within 3 residues of the CDR3 end, and the germline J gene fills in the rest. This sequence joins TRBV7-2 and TRBJ2-2; perhaps D is TRBD1 or TRBD2 (7 bases each). Germline CDR1 reads SGHTA; CDR2 reads FQGNSA. V lost 5 bases to trimming and J lost 3 bases, with 13 bases between them. The CDR3 sequence is 15 residues long. The CDR3 region is CASSPTGRDTGELFF. CDR3 DNA (partial): TGTGCCAGCAGCCCGACAGGGAGGGACACCGGGGAG. The full variable domain, in which reference TRBV7-2 and TRBJ2-2 provide the parts outside the CDR3, is GAGVSQSPSNKVTEKGKDVELRCDPISGHTALYWYRQSLGQGLEFLIYFQGNSAPDKSGLPSDRFSAERTGGSVSTLTIQRTQQEDSAVYLCASSPTGRDTGELFFGEGSRLTVL.

Concerning this clone itself: Read sequence stops 3 residues before the CDR3 end, and the germline J gene provides the missing end. The genes are TRBV18 and TRBJ2-7, with D possibly matching TRBD2 (6 bases). This CDR3 region has 14 residues. Germline V lookup: CDR1 KGHSH, CDR2 LQKENI. V was shortened by 6 bases and J by 3 bases, with 15 bases between the two germline ends. Partial CDR3 DNA: TGTGCCAGCTCGGTTGCGGCGGGACTCTACGAG. It codes for CASSVAAGLYE. The entire CDR3 reads CASSVAAGLYEQYF.

Note on this clone: The read ends 3 residues shy of where the CDR3 ends; the end is completed using the germline J gene. The V and J genes are TRBV7-9 and TRBJ2-5; D is unresolved. From germline, CDR1 is SEHNR and CDR2 FQNEAQ (reference sequence). The CDR3 covers 13 residues. V dropped 0 bases and J dropped 5 bases, with 7 bases sitting between them. Partial CDR3 DNA: TGTGCCAGCAGCTTAGCGCCTCGGGAGACC. Translation gives CASSLAPRET. The entire CDR3 is CASSLAPRETQYF.